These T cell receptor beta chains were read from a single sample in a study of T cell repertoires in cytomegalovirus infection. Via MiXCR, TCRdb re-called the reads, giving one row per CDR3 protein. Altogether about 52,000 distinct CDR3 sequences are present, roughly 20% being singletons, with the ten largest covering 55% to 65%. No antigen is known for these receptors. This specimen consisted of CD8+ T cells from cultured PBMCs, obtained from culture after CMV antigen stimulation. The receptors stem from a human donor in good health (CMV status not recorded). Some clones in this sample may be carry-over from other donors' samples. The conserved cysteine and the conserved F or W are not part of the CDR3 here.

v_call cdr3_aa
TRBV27 ASSPREIYEQY
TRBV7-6 ASSPPQRGAHYEQY
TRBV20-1 SARAYGRGTDTQY
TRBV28 ASRLVSTEAF
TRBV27 ASSPYRLYGYT
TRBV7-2 ASSSRDYQGSPLH
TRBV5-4 ASSLYRDRNYGYT
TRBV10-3 AISPTGADLNEQF
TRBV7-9 ASSSTQETQY
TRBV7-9 ASSPPSNEKLF
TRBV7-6 ASSLAFGDEQF
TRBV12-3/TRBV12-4 ASSSGQGIYGYT
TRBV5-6 ASSLRDYIYNEQF
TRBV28 ASSSANRGATNEKLF
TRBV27 ASSLSRTSGREQY
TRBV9 ASSVARGWDEQF
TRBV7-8 ASGPGHLF
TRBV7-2 ASRIVPNSNQPQH
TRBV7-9 ASSPSLAPGELF
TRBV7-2 ASSLVDGTYEQY
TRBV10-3 AISGLAGGRDEQF
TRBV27 ASRPGYSNQPQH
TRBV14 ASSPGSSGIGLYNEQF
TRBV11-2 ASSFFGREAEAF
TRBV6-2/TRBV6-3 ASTRLAGGNEQF
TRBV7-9 ASSSHVLYEQY
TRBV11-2 ASSYPGADTQY
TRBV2 ASSEGFATNEKLF
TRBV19 ASSPNGGDYTEAF
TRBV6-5 ASSYARTGHTEAF
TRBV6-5 ASSFRAPTGELF